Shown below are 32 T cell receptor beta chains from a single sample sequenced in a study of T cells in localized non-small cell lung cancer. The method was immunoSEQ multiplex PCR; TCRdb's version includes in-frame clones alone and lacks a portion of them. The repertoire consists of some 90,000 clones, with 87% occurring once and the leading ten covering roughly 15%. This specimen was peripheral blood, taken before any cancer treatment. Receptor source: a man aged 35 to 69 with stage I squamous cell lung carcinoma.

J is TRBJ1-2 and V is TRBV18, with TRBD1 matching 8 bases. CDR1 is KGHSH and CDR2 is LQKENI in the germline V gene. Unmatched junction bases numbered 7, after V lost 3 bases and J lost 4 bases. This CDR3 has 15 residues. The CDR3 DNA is TGTGCCAGCTCACCCGATCGGACAGGGCCCTATGGCTACACCTTC. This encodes CASSPDRTGPYGYTF.

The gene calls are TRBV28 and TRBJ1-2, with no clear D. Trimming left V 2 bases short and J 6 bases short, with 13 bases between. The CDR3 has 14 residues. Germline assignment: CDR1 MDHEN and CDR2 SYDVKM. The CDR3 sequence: CASSLMLREDGYTF. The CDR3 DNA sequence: TGTGCCAGCAGTTTAATGCTCAGAGAAGATGGCTACACCTTC.

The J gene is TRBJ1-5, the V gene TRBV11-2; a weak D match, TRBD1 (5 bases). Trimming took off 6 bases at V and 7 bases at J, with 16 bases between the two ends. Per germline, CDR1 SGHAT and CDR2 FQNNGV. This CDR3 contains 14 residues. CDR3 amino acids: CASSLAGTDQPQHF. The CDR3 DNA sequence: TGTGCCAGCAGTCTCGCAGGGACGGACCAGCCCCAGCATTTT. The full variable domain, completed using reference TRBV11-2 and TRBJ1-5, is EAGVAQSPRYKIIEKRQSVAFWCNPISGHATLYWYQQILGQGPKLLIQFQNNGVVDDSQLPKDRFSAERLKGVDSTLKIQPAKLEDSAVYLCASSLAGTDQPQHFGDGTRLSIL.

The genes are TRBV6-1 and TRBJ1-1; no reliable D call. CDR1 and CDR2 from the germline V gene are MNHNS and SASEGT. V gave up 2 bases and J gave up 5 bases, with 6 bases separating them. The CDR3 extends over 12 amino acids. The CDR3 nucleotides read TGTGCCAGCAGTGAAATAGGTACTGAAGCTTTCTTT. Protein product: CASSEIGTEAFF.

CDR3 sequence (DNA): TGTGCCACCAGCAGATCAGGACAAGGCGATGGCTACACCTTC. Residues: CATSRSGQGDGYTF. The chain joins TRBV15 to TRBJ1-2, with D tentatively TRBD1 (5 bases). The CDR3 contains 14 residues. The V and J ends lost 2 bases and 6 bases respectively, with 13 bases between them. Looked up from germline, CDR1 is LNHNV and CDR2 is YYDKDF (reference sequence).

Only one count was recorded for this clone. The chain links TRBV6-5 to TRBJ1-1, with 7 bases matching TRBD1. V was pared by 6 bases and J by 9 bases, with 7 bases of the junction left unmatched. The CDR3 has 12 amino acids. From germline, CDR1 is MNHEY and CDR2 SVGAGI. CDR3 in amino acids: CASRSDRAKAFF. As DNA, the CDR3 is TGTGCCAGCAGATCCGACAGGGCCAAAGCTTTCTTT.

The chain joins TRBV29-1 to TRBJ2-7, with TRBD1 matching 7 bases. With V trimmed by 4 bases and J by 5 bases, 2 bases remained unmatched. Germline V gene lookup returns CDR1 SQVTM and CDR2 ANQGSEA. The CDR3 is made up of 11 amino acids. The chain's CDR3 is CSVADRDEQYF. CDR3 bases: TGCAGCGTTGCTGACAGGGACGAGCAGTACTTC.

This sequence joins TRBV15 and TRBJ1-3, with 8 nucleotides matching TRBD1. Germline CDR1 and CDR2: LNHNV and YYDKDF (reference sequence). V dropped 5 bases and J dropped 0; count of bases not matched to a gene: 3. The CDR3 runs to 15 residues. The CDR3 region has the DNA TGTGCCACCAGCGGGGACAGGTTCTCTGGAAACACCATATATTTT. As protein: CATSGDRFSGNTIYF.

CDR3 in DNA: TGTGCCAGCAGTGGACGCAGGGGGACGGGAACTGAAGCTTTCTTT. Translating it yields CASSGRRGTGTEAFF. The chain links TRBV6-1 to TRBJ1-1, with 7 positions matching TRBD1. V lost 4 bases to trimming and J lost 5 bases; unmatched junction nucleotides: 10. This CDR3 comprises 15 residues. Germline V CDR1 and CDR2: MNHNS, SASEGT.

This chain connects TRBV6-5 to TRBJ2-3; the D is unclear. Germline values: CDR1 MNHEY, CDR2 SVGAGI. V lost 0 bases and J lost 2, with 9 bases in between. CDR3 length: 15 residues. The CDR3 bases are TGTGCCAGCAGTTACTCGATTGGATTCACAGATACGCAGTATTTT. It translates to CASSYSIGFTDTQYF.

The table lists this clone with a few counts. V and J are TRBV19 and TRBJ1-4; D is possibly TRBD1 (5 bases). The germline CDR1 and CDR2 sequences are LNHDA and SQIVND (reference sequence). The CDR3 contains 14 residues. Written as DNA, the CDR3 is TGTGCTTCCAGGGACCCTGGGGATAATGAAAAACTGTTTTTT. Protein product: CASRDPGDNEKLFF. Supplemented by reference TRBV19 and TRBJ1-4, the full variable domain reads DGGITQSPKYLFRKEGQNVTLSCEQNLNHDAMYWYRQDPGQGLRLIYYSQIVNDFQKGDIAEGYSVSREKKESFPLTVTSAQKNPTAFYLCASRDPGDNEKLFFGSGTQLSVL.

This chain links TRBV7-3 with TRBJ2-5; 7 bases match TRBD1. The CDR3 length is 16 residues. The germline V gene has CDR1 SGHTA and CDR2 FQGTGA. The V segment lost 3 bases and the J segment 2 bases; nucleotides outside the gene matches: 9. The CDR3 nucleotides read TGTGCCAGCAGCTTGGGGCAGCTGGGACAGCAAGAGACCCAGTACTTC. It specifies CASSLGQLGQQETQYF.

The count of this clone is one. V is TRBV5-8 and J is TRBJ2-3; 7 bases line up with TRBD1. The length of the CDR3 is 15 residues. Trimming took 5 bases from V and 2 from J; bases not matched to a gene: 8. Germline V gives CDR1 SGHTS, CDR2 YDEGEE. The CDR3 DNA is TGTGCCAGCAGAGAACAGGGACAGTACACAGATACGCAGTATTTT. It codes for CASREQGQYTDTQYF. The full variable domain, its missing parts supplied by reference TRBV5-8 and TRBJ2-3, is EAGVTQSPTHLIKTRGQQATLRCSPISGHTSVYWYQQALGLGLQFLLWYDEGEERNRGNFPPRFSGRQFPNYSSELNVNALELEDSALYLCASREQGQYTDTQYFGPGTRLTVL.

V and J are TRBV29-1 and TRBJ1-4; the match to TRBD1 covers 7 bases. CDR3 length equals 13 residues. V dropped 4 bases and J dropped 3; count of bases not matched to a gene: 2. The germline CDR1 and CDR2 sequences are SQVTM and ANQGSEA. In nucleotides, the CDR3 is TGCAGCGTTGTAAGGGGGCCTAATGAAAAACTGTTTTTT. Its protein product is CSVVRGPNEKLFF.

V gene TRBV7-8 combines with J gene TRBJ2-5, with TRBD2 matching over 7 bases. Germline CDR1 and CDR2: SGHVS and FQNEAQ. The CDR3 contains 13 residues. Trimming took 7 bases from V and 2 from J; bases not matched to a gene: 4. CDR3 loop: CASTVGGQETQYF. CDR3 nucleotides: TGTGCCAGCACCGTCGGGGGGCAAGAGACCCAGTACTTC.

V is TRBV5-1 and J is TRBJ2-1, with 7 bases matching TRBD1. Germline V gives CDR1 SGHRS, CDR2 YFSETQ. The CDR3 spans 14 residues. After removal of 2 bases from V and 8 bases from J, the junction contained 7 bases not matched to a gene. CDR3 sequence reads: CASSFEGQMDEQFF. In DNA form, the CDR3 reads TGCGCCAGCAGCTTTGAGGGACAGATGGATGAGCAGTTCTTC.

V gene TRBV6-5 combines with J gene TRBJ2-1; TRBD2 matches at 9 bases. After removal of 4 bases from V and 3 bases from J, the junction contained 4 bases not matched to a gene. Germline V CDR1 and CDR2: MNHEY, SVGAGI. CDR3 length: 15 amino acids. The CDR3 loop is CASSSAGGLYNEQFF. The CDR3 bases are TGTGCCAGCAGTTCCGCGGGGGGGCTCTACAATGAGCAGTTCTTC.

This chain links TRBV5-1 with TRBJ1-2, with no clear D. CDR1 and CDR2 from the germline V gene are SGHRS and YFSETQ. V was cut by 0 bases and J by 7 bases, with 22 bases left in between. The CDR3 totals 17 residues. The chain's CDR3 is CASSLAENTPDRGGYTF. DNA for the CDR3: TGCGCCAGCAGCTTGGCCGAGAACACCCCAGACCGAGGTGGCTACACCTTC. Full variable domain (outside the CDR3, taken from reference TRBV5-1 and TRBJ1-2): KAGVTQTPRYLIKTRGQQVTLSCSPISGHRSVSWYQQTPGQGLQFLFEYFSETQRNKGNFPGRFSGRQFSNSRSEMNVSTLELGDSALYLCASSLAENTPDRGGYTFGSGTRLTVV.

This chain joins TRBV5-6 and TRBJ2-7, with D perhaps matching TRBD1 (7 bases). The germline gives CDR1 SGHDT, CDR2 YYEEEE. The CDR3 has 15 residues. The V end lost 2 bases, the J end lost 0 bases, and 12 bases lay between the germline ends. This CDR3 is CASSFYRGLSYEQYF. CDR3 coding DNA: TGTGCCAGCAGCTTTTACAGGGGACTCTCCTACGAGCAGTACTTC.

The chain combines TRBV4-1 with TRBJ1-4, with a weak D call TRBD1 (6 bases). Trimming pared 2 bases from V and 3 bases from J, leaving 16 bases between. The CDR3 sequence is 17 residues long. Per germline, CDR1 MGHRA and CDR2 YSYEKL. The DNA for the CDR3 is TGCGCCAGCAGCCAAAGGGGGGATTTGCGTTCTAATGAAAAACTGTTTTTT. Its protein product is CASSQRGDLRSNEKLFF.

CDR3 DNA sequence: TGTGCCAGCAGCTTATCACCCCTGGGAACCTACGAGCAGTACTTC. It yields the protein CASSLSPLGTYEQYF. The rearrangement links TRBV11-2 to TRBJ2-7, with D uncertain. The CDR3 extends over 15 amino acids. Germline lookup yields CDR1 SGHAT and CDR2 FQNNGV. Between the trimmed V and J ends, which lost 2 bases and 2 bases, there was a span of 13 bases. The entire variable domain, with the rest obtained from reference TRBV11-2 and TRBJ2-7, is as follows: EAGVAQSPRYKIIEKRQSVAFWCNPISGHATLYWYQQILGQGPKLLIQFQNNGVVDDSQLPKDRFSAERLKGVDSTLKIQPAKLEDSAVYLCASSLSPLGTYEQYFGPGTRLTVT.

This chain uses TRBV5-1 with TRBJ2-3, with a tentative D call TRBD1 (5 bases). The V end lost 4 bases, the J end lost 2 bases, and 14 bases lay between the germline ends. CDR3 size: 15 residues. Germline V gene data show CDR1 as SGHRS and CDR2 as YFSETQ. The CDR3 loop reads CASSLTGQNTDTQYF. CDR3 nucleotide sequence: TGCGCCAGCAGCCTCACAGGACAAAACACAGATACGCAGTATTTT.

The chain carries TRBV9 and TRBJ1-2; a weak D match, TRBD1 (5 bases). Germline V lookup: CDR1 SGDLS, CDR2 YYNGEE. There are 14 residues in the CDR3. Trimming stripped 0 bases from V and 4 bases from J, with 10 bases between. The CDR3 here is CASSVGWGSYGYTF. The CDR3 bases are TGTGCCAGCAGCGTAGGGTGGGGGTCCTATGGCTACACCTTC.

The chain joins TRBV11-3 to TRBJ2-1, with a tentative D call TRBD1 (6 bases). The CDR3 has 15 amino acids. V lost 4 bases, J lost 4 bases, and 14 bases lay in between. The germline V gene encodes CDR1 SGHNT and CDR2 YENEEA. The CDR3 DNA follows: TGTGCCAGCAGCTGGTCACAGGGAGCTTACAATGAGCAGTTCTTC. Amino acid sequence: CASSWSQGAYNEQFF.

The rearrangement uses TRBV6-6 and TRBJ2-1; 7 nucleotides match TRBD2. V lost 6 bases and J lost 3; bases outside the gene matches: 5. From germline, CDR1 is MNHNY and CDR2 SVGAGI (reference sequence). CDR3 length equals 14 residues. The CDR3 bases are TGTGCCAGCAGCCTCGGGGGGAACTACAATGAGCAGTTCTTC. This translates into CASSLGGNYNEQFF.

The CDR3 is CASSQDLGSSSYNSPLHF. The CDR3 bases are TGCGCCAGCAGCCAAGATCTAGGCAGTAGCTCCTATAATTCACCCCTCCACTTT. V and J are TRBV4-3 and TRBJ1-6; D uncertain. The CDR3 covers 18 residues. Germline CDR1 LGHNA, CDR2 YSLEER. Trimming took off 0 bases at V and 0 bases at J, with 12 bases between the two ends.

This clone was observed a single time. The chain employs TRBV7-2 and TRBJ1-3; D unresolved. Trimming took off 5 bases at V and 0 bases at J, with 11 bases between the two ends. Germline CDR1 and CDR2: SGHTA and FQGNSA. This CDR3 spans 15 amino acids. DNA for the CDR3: TGTGCCAGCAGCCAGCAACAGAGCTCTGGAAACACCATATATTTT. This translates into CASSQQQSSGNTIYF.

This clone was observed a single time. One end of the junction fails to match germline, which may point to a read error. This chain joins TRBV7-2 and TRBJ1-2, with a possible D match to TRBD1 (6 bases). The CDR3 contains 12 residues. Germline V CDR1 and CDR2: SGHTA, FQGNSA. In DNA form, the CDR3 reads TGTGCCAGCAGTCCACGGACAGCCCCGGGGGTCTTC. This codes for CASSPRTAPGVF.

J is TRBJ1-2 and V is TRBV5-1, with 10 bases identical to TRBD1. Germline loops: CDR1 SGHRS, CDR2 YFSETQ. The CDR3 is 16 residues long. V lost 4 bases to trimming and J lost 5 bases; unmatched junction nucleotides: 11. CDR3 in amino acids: CASSPDRGGAGYGYTF. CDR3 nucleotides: TGCGCCAGCAGCCCGGACAGGGGGGGCGCAGGGTATGGCTACACCTTC.

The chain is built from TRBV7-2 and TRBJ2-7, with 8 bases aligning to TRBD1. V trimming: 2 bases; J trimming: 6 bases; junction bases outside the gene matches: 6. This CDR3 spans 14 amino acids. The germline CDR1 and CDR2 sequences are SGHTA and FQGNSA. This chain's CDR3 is CASSLWQGASEQYF. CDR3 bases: TGTGCCAGCAGCTTATGGCAGGGGGCTAGCGAGCAGTACTTC.

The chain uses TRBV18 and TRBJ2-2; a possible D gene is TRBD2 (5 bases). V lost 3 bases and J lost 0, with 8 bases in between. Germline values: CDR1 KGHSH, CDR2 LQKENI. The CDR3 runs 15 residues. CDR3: CASSPGLTNTGELFF. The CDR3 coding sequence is TGTGCCAGCTCACCCGGACTTACGAACACCGGGGAGCTGTTTTTT. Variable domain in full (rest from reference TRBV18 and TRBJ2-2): NAGVMQNPRHLVRRRGQEARLRCSPMKGHSHVYWYRQLPEEGLKFMVYLQKENIIDESGMPKERFSAEFPKEGPSILRIQQVVRGDSAAYFCASSPGLTNTGELFFGEGSRLTVL.

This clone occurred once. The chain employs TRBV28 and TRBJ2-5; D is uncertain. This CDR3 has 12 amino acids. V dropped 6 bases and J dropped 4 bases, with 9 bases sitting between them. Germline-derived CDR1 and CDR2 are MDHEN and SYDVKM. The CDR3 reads CASSSSLETQYF. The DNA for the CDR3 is TGTGCCAGCAGCTCTAGTTTAGAGACCCAGTACTTC.